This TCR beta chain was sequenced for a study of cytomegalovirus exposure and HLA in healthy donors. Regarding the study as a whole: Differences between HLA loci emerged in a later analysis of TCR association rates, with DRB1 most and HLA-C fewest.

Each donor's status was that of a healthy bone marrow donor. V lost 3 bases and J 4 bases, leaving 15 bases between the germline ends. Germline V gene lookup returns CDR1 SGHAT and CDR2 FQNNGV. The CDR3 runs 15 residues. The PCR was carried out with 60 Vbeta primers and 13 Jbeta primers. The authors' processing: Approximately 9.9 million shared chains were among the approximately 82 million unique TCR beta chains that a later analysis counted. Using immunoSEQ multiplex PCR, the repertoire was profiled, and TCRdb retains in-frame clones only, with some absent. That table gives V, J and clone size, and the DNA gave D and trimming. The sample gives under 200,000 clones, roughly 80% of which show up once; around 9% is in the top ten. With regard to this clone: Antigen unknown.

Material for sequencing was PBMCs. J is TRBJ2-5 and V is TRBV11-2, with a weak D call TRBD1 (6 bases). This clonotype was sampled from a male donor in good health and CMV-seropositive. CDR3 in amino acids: CASSLTTGTVETQYF. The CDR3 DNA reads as TGTGCCAGCAGCTTGACCACAGGGACCGTAGAGACCCAGTACTTC.